This TCR beta chain originates from a study of cytomegalovirus exposure and HLA in healthy donors. General study findings and limits: By HLA locus, TCR association rates varied in a later analysis, with DRB1 showing the most and HLA-C the fewest. Further analysis, carried out later, found HLA-associated TCR beta chains more clonally expanded than equally common other chains.

PCR employed 60 Vbeta and 13 Jbeta primers. Libraries were prepared by immunoSEQ multiplex PCR; TCRdb keeps only in-frame clonotypes and omits some of them. The profile shows some 110,000 clones, 74% of them singletons. V was cut by 3 bases and J by 2 bases, with 16 bases left in between. Germline lookup yields CDR1 SQVTM and CDR2 ANQGSEA. The CDR3 has 15 residues. In the case of this clone: The antigen is not known.

Regarding donors, all were healthy bone marrow donors. Nominal health characterized the donors when sampled, though unrecorded immune exposures were likely. The sequenced material came from PBMCs. The sequence was obtained from a woman aged 50 to 60 in good health and CMV-seropositive. The chain combines TRBV29-1 with TRBJ2-5; D perhaps matches TRBD2 (6 bases). The CDR3 reads CSVEAGTGVQETQYF. The CDR3 DNA reads as TGCAGCGTTGAGGCCGGGACTGGCGTACAAGAGACCCAGTACTTC.